This T cell receptor (beta chain) was found in a study of breast tumors, draining lymph nodes, adjacent tissues. Points from the study as a whole: Tumor T cell lymph node origin was a supported hypothesis, not proven. Tumor repertoires ranked between lymph nodes and nontumor tissue in diversity, with V and J gene preferences. Luminal-like breast cancer showed significantly greater tumor-nontumor repertoire similarity than basal-like breast cancer did.

This clonotype was seen more than once but under ten times. Its target is not known. TCRdb reanalysed the multiplex PCR reads using MiXCR and keeps one entry per CDR3 protein. The sample has approximately 63,000 distinct CDR3 sequences, 57% seen once; the top ten hold roughly a fifth. The sample taken for sequencing was breast tumor tissue. The clonotype originates from a female donor with breast cancer. Some clones in this sample may be carry-over from other donors' samples.

CDR3 nucleotides: TGTGCCAGCAGTGGTGGACAGCCGGGACTAGCGGGAGTGGACCCCACAGATACGCAGTATTTT. Translating it yields CASSGGQPGLAGVDPTDTQYF. The gene calls are TRBV2 and TRBJ2-3; 14 bases are a match to TRBD2. V was clipped by 4 bases and J by 2 bases; unmatched bases: 17. This CDR3 spans 21 amino acids. Germline values: CDR1 SNHLY, CDR2 FYNNEI.